This T cell receptor (beta chain) was recorded in a study of CXCR3-negative and CXCR3-positive naive CD8 T cells. Study-wide context: Cumulative TRB read yield was approximately 135 million, averaging about 1.5 +/- 0.3 million per library. Findings and caveats of the study: Naive subsets had comparable surface CD5, so TRB CDR3 properties gauged TCR strength. Both naive subsets showed comparably high diversity, and memory CD8+ cells showed much lower diversity. The study found more hydrophobic TRB CDR3s in CXCR3-positive naive cells than in CXCR3-negative naive cells.

As to this clonotype: Its antigen is unidentified.

In preparing the TRB cDNA libraries, 5' RACE with UMI labels was used. TCRdb re-called the 5' RACE reads and shows each CDR3 protein once, DNA omitted. This table lists some 54,000 distinct CDR3 sequences. The CDR3 sequence is 14 residues long. Germline lookup yields CDR1 LNHNV and CDR2 YYDKDF (reference sequence). The chain uses TRBV15 and TRBJ2-1; TCRdb names TRBD2, which stays unverified in the absence of DNA. The sequence derives from a human donor in good health. Some clones in this sample may be carry-over from other donors' samples. The specimen was naive CXCR3+ CD8+ T cells from blood. Stated subset: CD45RO-CCR7+CD27+CD95- naive CD8+ T cells expressing CXCR3 (TNR3+). CDR3 amino acids: CATREGANFYEQFF.